Each of the 29 T cell receptor beta chains below was sequenced from the same sample in a study of long-term antiretroviral therapy in people with HIV. Run at survey level, the immunoSEQ assay was version v3.0. Sequencing was performed with immunoSEQ multiplex PCR; in TCRdb, only in-frame clones are kept and a portion is missing. The data show 25,000 to 30,000 clones, with more than 85% seen just once and about 6% held by the top ten. This specimen consisted of unsorted PBMCs, obtained 6.5 years after starting antiretroviral therapy. Source of these receptors: a woman aged 40 to 50 with HIV.

The CDR3 DNA reads TGTGCCAGTAGTTTCGGGACAGTATACTCTGGAAACACCATATATTTT. It translates to CASSFGTVYSGNTIYF. The chain has TRBV19 and TRBJ1-3; 7 bases fit TRBD1. The length of the CDR3 is 16 residues. Germline values: CDR1 LNHDA, CDR2 SQIVND (reference sequence). The V and J ends lost 5 bases and 0 bases, in that order; junction bases with no gene match: 7.

This clone was counted between two and nine times. This rearrangement joins TRBV5-1 to TRBJ2-3; possibly TRBD2 for D (5 bases). The V end was cut by 3 bases, the J end by 0 bases, with 11 bases between. Germline CDR1 is SGHRS and CDR2 is YFSETQ. CDR3 length: 15 residues. The CDR3 loop reads CASSSFGVSTDTQYF. The CDR3 region has the DNA TGCGCCAGCAGCTCCTTCGGGGTGAGCACAGATACGCAGTATTTT.

The rearrangement links TRBV4-1 to TRBJ1-2, with D possibly TRBD1 on 6 matching bases. Trimming stripped 3 bases from V and 4 bases from J, with 15 bases between. Germline CDR1 reads MGHRA; CDR2 reads YSYEKL. The CDR3 covers 15 residues. CDR3 residues: CASSQGGLVSYGYTF. For the CDR3, the DNA is TGCGCCAGCAGCCAGGGGGGCCTTGTTAGCTATGGCTACACCTTC.

The rearrangement joins TRBV7-2 to TRBJ1-5; a weak D match, TRBD1 (5 bases). This CDR3 contains 15 residues. The germline V gene has CDR1 SGHTA and CDR2 FQGNSA. The V gene lost 5 bases and the J gene lost 7 bases, with 18 bases spanning the gap. The CDR3 protein is CASSQGVPGMQPQHF. DNA of the CDR3: TGTGCCAGCAGCCAAGGGGTTCCGGGAATGCAGCCCCAGCATTTT.

This clone has just one count. The V gene is TRBV2, the J gene TRBJ2-1; D call uncertain. Germline lookup yields CDR1 SNHLY and CDR2 FYNNEI. This CDR3 has 14 amino acids. The V end was cut by 4 bases, the J end by 6 bases, with 13 bases between. The DNA of the CDR3 is TGTGCCAGCAGTGCGACACCTATTGTCAATGAGCAGTTCTTC. Encoded protein: CASSATPIVNEQFF.

This clone was observed once. The chain combines TRBV2 with TRBJ1-5; 8 nucleotides agree with TRBD1. The trim removed 6 bases at V and 2 bases at J, leaving 6 bases unmatched. This CDR3 comprises 15 residues. Per germline, CDR1 SNHLY and CDR2 FYNNEI. The CDR3 DNA sequence: TGTGCCAGCAGCGCAGGGGGCTCGGGCAATCAGCCCCAGCATTTT. It codes for CASSAGGSGNQPQHF.

The genes are TRBV7-2 and TRBJ2-3; 7 positions match TRBD1. V lost 1 base to trimming and J lost 1 base; unmatched junction nucleotides: 5. The CDR3 covers 16 residues. Germline-derived CDR1 and CDR2 are SGHTA and FQGNSA. The CDR3 DNA follows: TGTGCCAGCAGCTTAGTTGGGGGACAGCGCACAGATACGCAGTATTTT. It encodes CASSLVGGQRTDTQYF. The full variable domain, with the rest looked up from reference TRBV7-2 and TRBJ2-3, is GAGVSQSPSNKVTEKGKDVELRCDPISGHTALYWYRQSLGQGLEFLIYFQGNSAPDKSGLPSDRFSAERTGGSVSTLTIQRTQQEDSAVYLCASSLVGGQRTDTQYFGPGTRLTVL.

The V gene is TRBV7-3, the J gene TRBJ2-3; a possible D gene is TRBD1 (6 bases). Germline V gives CDR1 SGHTA, CDR2 FQGTGA. V was clipped by 0 bases and J by 1 base, with 8 bases between them. The CDR3 covers 15 residues. The CDR3 here is CASSLTGQGTDTQYF. The CDR3 nucleotides are TGTGCCAGCAGCTTAACGGGACAAGGCACAGATACGCAGTATTTT. Full variable domain (outside the CDR3, taken from reference TRBV7-3 and TRBJ2-3): GAGVSQTPSNKVTEKGKYVELRCDPISGHTALYWYRQSLGQGPEFLIYFQGTGAADDSGLPNDRFFAVRPEGSVSTLKIQRTERGDSAVYLCASSLTGQGTDTQYFGPGTRLTVL.

This chain uses TRBV6-5 with TRBJ1-1; no clear D gene. Germline CDR1 MNHEY, CDR2 SVGAGI. V lost 6 bases, J lost 5 bases, and 16 bases lay in between. This CDR3 region has 14 residues. The CDR3 region has the DNA TGTGCCAGCAGCCTGGAGGGCGGGAGGACTGAAGCTTTCTTT. It translates to CASSLEGGRTEAFF.

The chain joins TRBV9 to TRBJ2-1; D perhaps matches TRBD2 (7 bases). Trimming removed 3 bases from V and 4 bases from J, with 14 bases in between. The CDR3 totals 15 residues. Germline V gene sequence: CDR1 SGDLS, CDR2 YYNGEE. CDR3 DNA sequence: TGTGCCAGCAGCGCCGCGGGGGCCAGTTACAATGAGCAGTTCTTC. It codes for CASSAAGASYNEQFF.

V and J are TRBV5-1 and TRBJ1-1, with 9 positions matching TRBD1. CDR1 and CDR2 (germline): SGHRS, YFSETQ. V shed 4 bases and J 5 bases; nucleotides not matched to a gene: 6. The CDR3 consists of 14 residues. This chain's CDR3 is CASSPGTGRTEAFF. The CDR3 DNA is TGCGCCAGCAGCCCCGGGACAGGGAGGACTGAAGCTTTCTTT.

The rearrangement joins TRBV6-5 to TRBJ1-2; weak D call: TRBD1 (5 bases). CDR1 is MNHEY, CDR2 SVGAGI, per germline. CDR3 length equals 13 residues. V was pared by 3 bases and J by 6 bases, with 11 bases between. The CDR3 DNA is TGTGCCAGCAGTTATAACGGGGGGAATGGCTACACCTTC. It codes for CASSYNGGNGYTF.

V and J are TRBV5-1 and TRBJ2-7; unclear D gene. The germline V and J ends were trimmed by 0 bases and 3 bases, with 13 bases remaining between them. The germline V gene has CDR1 SGHRS and CDR2 YFSETQ. This CDR3 is built from 15 residues. CDR3 nucleotides: TGCGCCAGCAGCTTGGCCCCCCAATTCGTCTACGAGCAGTACTTC. Translated: CASSLAPQFVYEQYF.

The rearrangement links TRBV27 to TRBJ1-3, with a possible D match to TRBD1 (6 bases). With 0 bases removed from V and 0 bases from J, the gap between germline ends came to 15 bases. Germline V CDR1 and CDR2: MNHEY, SMNVEV (reference sequence). CDR3 length: 18 residues. CDR3 sequence reads: CASSLSGRGTLSGNTIYF. The CDR3 DNA follows: TGTGCCAGCAGTTTATCGGGCAGGGGAACTCTCTCTGGAAACACCATATATTTT.

The chain recombines TRBV19 with TRBJ2-5; TRBD2 matches 12 bases. Trimming took 7 bases from V and 7 from J; bases not matched to a gene: 10. Germline V gene lookup returns CDR1 LNHDA and CDR2 SQIVND (reference sequence). CDR3 length: 15 amino acids. CDR3 amino acids: CASTSSGGGVRTQYF. The CDR3 DNA follows: TGTGCCAGTACCTCTAGCGGGGGGGGCGTAAGGACCCAGTACTTC.

The J gene is TRBJ2-5, the V gene TRBV29-1; 9 bases are a match to TRBD2. The CDR3 loop spans 18 amino acids. V was clipped by 1 base and J by 4 bases; unmatched bases: 16. CDR1 SQVTM and CDR2 ANQGSEA come from the germline V gene. CDR3 DNA: TGCAGCGTTGAAGCTCAGTACTTAGGGGGACTAGCTTTAGAGACCCAGTACTTC. It specifies CSVEAQYLGGLALETQYF.

The CDR3 is CASSQDPSSSYNEQFF. The CDR3 DNA sequence: TGCGCCAGCAGCCAAGATCCCTCCAGCTCCTACAATGAGCAGTTCTTC. The rearrangement joins TRBV4-3 to TRBJ2-1, with D unresolved. From germline, CDR1 is LGHNA and CDR2 YSLEER. The CDR3 length is 16 residues. The germline V and J ends were trimmed by 0 bases and 0 bases, with 9 bases remaining between them.

This sequence joins TRBV7-2 and TRBJ2-3; 9 positions agree with TRBD1. Per germline, CDR1 SGHTA and CDR2 FQGNSA. The CDR3 spans 16 residues. J lost 1 base, V lost 5 bases, and 7 bases had no gene match. This CDR3 reads CASSGTGSGGTDTQYF. As DNA, the CDR3 is TGTGCCAGCAGCGGGACAGGGTCCGGGGGCACAGATACGCAGTATTTT.

The chain uses TRBV7-2 and TRBJ2-5; 11 bases agree with TRBD1. Per germline, CDR1 SGHTA and CDR2 FQGNSA. The CDR3 length is 15 residues. Unmatched junction bases numbered 7, after V lost 5 bases and J lost 5 bases. The CDR3 nucleotides are TGTGCCAGCAGCCCGCGGACAGGGGGCGCGGAGACCCAGTACTTC. Its protein product is CASSPRTGGAETQYF.

The J gene is TRBJ2-2, the V gene TRBV5-1; D call uncertain. CDR3 size: 15 residues. V was cut by 0 bases and J by 6 bases, with 12 bases left in between. Per germline, CDR1 SGHRS and CDR2 YFSETQ. In nucleotides, the CDR3 is TGCGCCAGCAGCTTGGATCTGAAACGGGCCGGGGAGCTGTTTTTT. The encoded protein is CASSLDLKRAGELFF.

This chain connects TRBV9 to TRBJ2-5, with a weak D call TRBD2 (5 bases). Trimming took 0 bases from V and 5 from J, leaving 8 bases between them. The V gene's germline CDR1 is SGDLS and CDR2 YYNGEE. The CDR3 has 13 amino acids. The CDR3 region is CASSVGGSETQYF. The CDR3 DNA reads as TGTGCCAGCAGCGTAGGAGGGTCGGAGACCCAGTACTTC.

On this clone itself: Relative to the germline gene, one junction end is altered; a read error may explain this. This chain links TRBV29-1 with TRBJ2-1; D may be TRBD1 or TRBD2 (6 bases each). CDR3 size: 13 residues. The germline gives CDR1 SQVTM, CDR2 ANQGSEA. CDR3 bases: TGCAGCGCCTATAGGGGGGCCTACAATGGGCAGTTCTTC. Residues: CSAYRGAYNGQFF.

This chain joins TRBV7-2 and TRBJ2-2, with 14 bases lining up with TRBD2. Trimming took 5 bases from V and 6 from J; bases not matched to a gene: 8. Per the germline V gene, CDR1 is SGHTA and CDR2 is FQGNSA. This CDR3 contains 17 residues. The CDR3 spells CASSQSLTSGGAGELFF. CDR3 nucleotide sequence: TGTGCCAGCAGCCAGAGCCTGACTAGCGGGGGGGCCGGGGAGCTGTTTTTT.

The rearrangement joins TRBV7-9 to TRBJ2-7; TRBD1 might be the D (6 bases). The CDR3 has 15 residues. Germline values: CDR1 SEHNR, CDR2 FQNEAQ (reference sequence). With 3 bases removed from V and 3 bases from J, the gap between germline ends came to 15 bases. DNA of the CDR3: TGTGCCAGCAGCTTCAAGGGGGACACCTTCTACGAGCAGTACTTC. Protein: CASSFKGDTFYEQYF.

Only a few counts were recorded for this clone. The rearrangement joins TRBV19 to TRBJ1-1; TRBD1 might be the D (6 bases). Germline-derived CDR1 and CDR2 are LNHDA and SQIVND (reference sequence). V lost 6 bases to trimming and J lost 5 bases, with 19 bases between them. This CDR3 spans 15 amino acids. CDR3 amino acids: CASRAPGGRRTEAFF. Written as DNA, the CDR3 is TGTGCCAGTAGAGCCCCGGGGGGGCGGAGAACTGAAGCTTTCTTT.

The rearrangement uses TRBV30 and TRBJ1-6; TRBD1 is a possible D gene (6 bases). Germline V CDR1 and CDR2: GTSNPN, SVGIG (reference sequence). This CDR3 has 14 amino acids. Trimming removed 0 bases at V and 8 bases at J, with 11 bases between. For the CDR3, the DNA is TGTGCCTGGAGTGTACTTCAGGGGTATTCACCCCTCCACTTT. Amino acid sequence: CAWSVLQGYSPLHF. Full variable domain (remainder filled in from reference TRBV30 and TRBJ1-6): SQTIHQWPATLVQPVGSPLSLECTVEGTSNPNLYWYRQAAGRGLQLLFYSVGIGQISSEVPQNLSASRPQDRQFILSSKKLLLSDSGFYLCAWSVLQGYSPLHFGNGTRLTVT.

V is TRBV18 and J is TRBJ2-5; tentatively, D is TRBD2 (6 bases). V lost 3 bases and J 5 bases, leaving 16 bases between the germline ends. The CDR3 is made up of 15 amino acids. Per germline, CDR1 KGHSH and CDR2 LQKENI. The CDR3 bases are TGTGCCAGCTCACCGGATGCGGGGCCGGGGGAGACCCAGTACTTC. It is translated as CASSPDAGPGETQYF. Combining the CDR3 with reference TRBV18 and TRBJ2-5 gives the whole variable domain NAGVMQNPRHLVRRRGQEARLRCSPMKGHSHVYWYRQLPEEGLKFMVYLQKENIIDESGMPKERFSAEFPKEGPSILRIQQVVRGDSAAYFCASSPDAGPGETQYFGPGTRLLVL.

V is TRBV5-1 and J is TRBJ2-1, with a weak D call TRBD1 (6 bases). The germline V and J ends were trimmed by 2 bases and 4 bases, with 7 bases remaining between them. This CDR3 has 13 amino acids. Germline V CDR1 and CDR2: SGHRS, YFSETQ. The CDR3 spells CASSLQGYNEQFF. DNA of the CDR3: TGCGCCAGCAGCTTACAGGGTTACAATGAGCAGTTCTTC.

This chain uses TRBV6-5 with TRBJ2-3; TRBD2 matches 13 bases. Germline values: CDR1 MNHEY, CDR2 SVGAGI. This CDR3 comprises 14 residues. J lost 6 bases, V lost 10 bases, and 7 bases had no gene match. The DNA for the CDR3 is TGTGCCACCGGACTAGCGGGGGCCCTCGATACGCAGTATTTT. Translated, it gives CATGLAGALDTQYF.